These T cell receptor beta chains were read from a single sample in a study of shared clonotypes between healthy human individuals. Using immunoSEQ multiplex PCR, the repertoire was profiled, and TCRdb retains in-frame clones only, with some absent. The sample includes 2 million to 2.5 million clones, approximately 94% of them seen just once. What was sequenced was naive CD4+ T cells sorted from blood. The source is a man aged 18 to 29 in good health. The CDR3 runs from the conserved cysteine through the conserved F or W. D genes are given only for firm matches.

CDR3aa: CAISESEGGQPQHF; j_gene: TRBJ1-5; d_gene: -; v_gene: TRBV10-3
CDR3aa: CASSLNGGAYNEQFF; j_gene: TRBJ2-1; d_gene: TRBD2; v_gene: TRBV7-6
CDR3aa: CASSRQADYGYTF; j_gene: TRBJ1-2; d_gene: -; v_gene: TRBV6-5
CDR3aa: CASSIPAGGNTGELFF; j_gene: TRBJ2-2; d_gene: TRBD2; v_gene: TRBV7-9
CDR3aa: CSARGYNEQFF; j_gene: TRBJ2-1; d_gene: -; v_gene: TRBV20-1
CDR3aa: CASSLEGTGSVEAFF; j_gene: TRBJ1-1; d_gene: TRBD1; v_gene: TRBV5-1
CDR3aa: CASSEQGFYGYTF; j_gene: TRBJ1-2; d_gene: TRBD1; v_gene: TRBV6-1
CDR3aa: CASSLWTGERSNEKLFF; j_gene: TRBJ1-4; d_gene: TRBD1; v_gene: TRBV9
CDR3aa: CASDLPSIKGNEQFF; j_gene: TRBJ2-1; d_gene: -; v_gene: TRBV2
CDR3aa: CASSDLGGTYEQYF; j_gene: TRBJ2-7; d_gene: TRBD1; v_gene: TRBV5-5
CDR3aa: CASRPQGQEEKLFF; j_gene: TRBJ1-4; d_gene: TRBD1; v_gene: TRBV28